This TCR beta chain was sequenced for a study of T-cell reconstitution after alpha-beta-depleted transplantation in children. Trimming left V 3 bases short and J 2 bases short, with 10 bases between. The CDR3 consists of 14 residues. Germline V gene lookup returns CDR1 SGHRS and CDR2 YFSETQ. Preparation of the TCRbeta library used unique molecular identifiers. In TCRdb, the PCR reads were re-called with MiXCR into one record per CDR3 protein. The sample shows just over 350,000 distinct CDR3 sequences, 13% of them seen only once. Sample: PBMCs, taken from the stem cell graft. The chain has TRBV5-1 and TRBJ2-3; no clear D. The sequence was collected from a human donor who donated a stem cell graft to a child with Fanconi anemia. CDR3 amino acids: CASSSLTSTDTQYF. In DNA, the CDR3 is TGCGCCAGCAGCTCCCTGACATCCACAGATACGCAGTATTTT.